The T cell receptor (beta chain) described here comes from a study of blood T cell repertoires in COVID-19. Seattle researchers signed up patients amid active infection and tracked them longitudinally. Profiled with immunoSEQ multiplex PCR; TCRdb holds only in-frame clones, not every one. This table has a few hundred thousand clones, about 85% appearing once. J lost 5 bases, V lost 11 bases, and 10 bases had no gene match. The CDR3 length is 13 residues. The V gene's germline CDR1 is MNHEY and CDR2 SVGAGI. The V call is TRBV6-5, the J call TRBJ2-5; TRBD1 matches 8 bases. This TCR derives from a human donor with COVID-19, enrolled during active disease. The donor label of this sample is uncertain. The sequencing input was peripheral blood. CDR3 DNA: TGTGCCGGAAGAGACAGGGGATGGGAGACCCAGTACTTC. Amino acids: CAGRDRGWETQYF.